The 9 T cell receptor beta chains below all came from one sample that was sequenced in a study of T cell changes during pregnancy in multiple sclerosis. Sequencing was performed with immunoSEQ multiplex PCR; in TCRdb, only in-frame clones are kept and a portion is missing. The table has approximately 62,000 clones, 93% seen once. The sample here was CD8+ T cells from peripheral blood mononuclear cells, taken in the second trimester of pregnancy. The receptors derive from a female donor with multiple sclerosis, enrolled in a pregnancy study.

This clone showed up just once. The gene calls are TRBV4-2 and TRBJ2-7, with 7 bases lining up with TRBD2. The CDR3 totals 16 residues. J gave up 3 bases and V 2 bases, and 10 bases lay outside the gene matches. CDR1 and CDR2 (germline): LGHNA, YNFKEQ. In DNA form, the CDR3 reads TGTGCCAGCAGCCAAAGCCGGACTAGTACTAACTACGAGCAGTACTTC. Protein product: CASSQSRTSTNYEQYF.

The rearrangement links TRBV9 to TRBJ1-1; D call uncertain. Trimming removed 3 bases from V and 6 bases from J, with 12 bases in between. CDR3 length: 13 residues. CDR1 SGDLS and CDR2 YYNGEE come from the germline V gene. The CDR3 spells CASSAEGQAEAFF. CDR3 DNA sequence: TGTGCCAGCAGCGCAGAGGGTCAAGCTGAAGCTTTCTTT.

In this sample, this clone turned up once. CDR3 loop: CASSPPWRGVYNEQFF. CDR3 nucleotide sequence: TGTGCCAGCTCACCGCCCTGGCGGGGGGTCTACAATGAGCAGTTCTTC. This chain links TRBV18 with TRBJ2-1; 8 bases are a match to TRBD2. Germline V gene data show CDR1 as KGHSH and CDR2 as LQKENI. The junction had 7 bases not matched to a gene; V was cut back by 3 bases and J by 3 bases. The CDR3 has 16 residues.

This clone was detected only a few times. The CDR3: CASRVTGGWGYTF. In DNA form, the CDR3 reads TGTGCCAGCAGAGTAACAGGGGGCTGGGGCTACACCTTC. This chain joins TRBV6-1 and TRBJ1-2, with 9 nucleotides matching TRBD1. This CDR3 comprises 13 residues. Germline V gives CDR1 MNHNS, CDR2 SASEGT. With V trimmed by 6 bases and J by 8 bases, 7 bases remained unmatched.

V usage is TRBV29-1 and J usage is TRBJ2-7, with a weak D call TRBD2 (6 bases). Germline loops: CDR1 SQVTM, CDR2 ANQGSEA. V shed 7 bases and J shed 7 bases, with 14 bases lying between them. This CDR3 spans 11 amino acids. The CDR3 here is CSARLGGEQYF. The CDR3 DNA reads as TGCAGCGCACGTCTGGGAGGAGAGCAGTACTTC.

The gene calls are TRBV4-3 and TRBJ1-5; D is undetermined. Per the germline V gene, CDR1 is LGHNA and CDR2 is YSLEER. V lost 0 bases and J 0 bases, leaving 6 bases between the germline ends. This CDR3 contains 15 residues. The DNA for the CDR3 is TGCGCCAGCAGCCAAGACACCTATAGCAATCAGCCCCAGCATTTT. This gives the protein CASSQDTYSNQPQHF.

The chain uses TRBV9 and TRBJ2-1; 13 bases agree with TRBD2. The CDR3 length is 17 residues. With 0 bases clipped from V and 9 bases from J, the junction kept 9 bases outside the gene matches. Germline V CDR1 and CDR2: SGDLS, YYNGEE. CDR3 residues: CASSVAYRTSGSGEQFF. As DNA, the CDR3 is TGTGCCAGCAGCGTAGCGTATCGGACTAGCGGGAGTGGTGAGCAGTTCTTC.

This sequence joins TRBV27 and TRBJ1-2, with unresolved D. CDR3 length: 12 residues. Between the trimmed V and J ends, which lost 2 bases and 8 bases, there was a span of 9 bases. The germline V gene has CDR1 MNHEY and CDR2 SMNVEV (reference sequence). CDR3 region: CASSLPGNGYTF. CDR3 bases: TGTGCCAGCAGTTTACCGGGAAACGGCTACACCTTC.

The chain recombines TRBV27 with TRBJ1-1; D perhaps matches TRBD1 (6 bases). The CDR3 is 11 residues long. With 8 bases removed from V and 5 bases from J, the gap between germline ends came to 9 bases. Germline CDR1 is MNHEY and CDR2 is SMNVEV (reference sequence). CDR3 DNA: TGTGCCAGCTTGAGGGGGACTGAAGCTTTCTTT. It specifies CASLRGTEAFF.